The clone carrying this T cell receptor beta chain is called medium-sized based on its frequency. The antigen remains undetermined. UMI labels and 5' RACE were used to prepare the TRB cDNA libraries. TCRdb re-called the 5' RACE reads; one entry per CDR3 protein, DNA not given. This sample contains some 6,700 distinct CDR3 sequences. Cells that were CD45RO-CCR7+CD27+CD95- constituted naive CD8+ T cells. The data were taken from a study of CXCR3-negative and CXCR3-positive naive CD8 T cells. Regarding the study as a whole: TRB CDR3s of CXCR3-positive naive cells were more hydrophobic than those of CXCR3-negative naive cells. Memory cells differed in TRBV-TRBJ usage, but naive CXCR3-negative and CXCR3-positive cells had similar usage.

The CDR3 contains 18 residues. Germline assignment: CDR1 SGHDN and CDR2 FVKESK. The chain carries TRBV14 and TRBJ1-1. The source material was naive CXCR3+ CD8+ T cells from blood. Regarding subset: CD45RO-CCR7+CD27+CD95- naive CD8+ T cells expressing CXCR3 (TNR3+). This receptor was taken from a human donor in good health. Some clones in this sample may be carry-over from other donors' samples. CDR3 region: CASSQDWRGQIPNTEAFF.